This T cell receptor (beta chain) was documented in a study of cytomegalovirus exposure and HLA in healthy donors. Researchers ran the PCR with 60 Vbeta and 13 Jbeta primers. Using immunoSEQ multiplex PCR, the repertoire was profiled, and TCRdb retains in-frame clones only, with some absent. Of roughly 180,000 clones listed, 75% to 90% are singletons. The receptor was derived from a boy under 10 years old in good health and CMV-seronegative. Sequenced input: PBMCs.

This CDR3 reads CASSSRVALAGELFF. The CDR3 DNA follows: TGTGCCAGCAGCTCCCGGGTGGCTCTAGCCGGGGAGCTGTTTTTT. The rearrangement joins TRBV7-9 to TRBJ2-2, with D hard to call. The CDR3 consists of 15 residues. Trimming cost V 4 bases and J 6 bases, with 15 bases left between them. CDR1 is SEHNR, CDR2 FQNEAQ, per germline (reference sequence).